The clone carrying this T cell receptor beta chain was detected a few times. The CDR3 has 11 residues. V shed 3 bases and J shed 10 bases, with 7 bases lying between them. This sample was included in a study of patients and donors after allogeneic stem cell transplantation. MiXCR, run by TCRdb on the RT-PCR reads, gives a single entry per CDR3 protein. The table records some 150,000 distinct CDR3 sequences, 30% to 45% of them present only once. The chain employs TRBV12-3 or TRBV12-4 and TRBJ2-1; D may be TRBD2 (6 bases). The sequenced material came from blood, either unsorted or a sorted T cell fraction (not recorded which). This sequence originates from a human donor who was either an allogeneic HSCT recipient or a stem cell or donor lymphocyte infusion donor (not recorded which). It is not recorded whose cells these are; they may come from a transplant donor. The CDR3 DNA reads TGTGCCAGCAGTTTCGGGGGAGAGCAGTTCTTC. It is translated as CASSFGGEQFF.